This T cell receptor (beta chain) was profiled in a study of early T cells in non-severe SARS-CoV-2 infection. Turning to the study itself: Sequencing of bulk RNA from unsorted whole blood was done, without chain pairing.

CDR1 is SGHRS and CDR2 is YFSETQ in the germline V gene. Trimming left V 1 base short and J 5 bases short, with 12 bases between. The length of the CDR3 is 14 residues. Study-level points and caveats: The study's VDJdb matching favored anti-spike CD8 responses and missed private and CD4 specificities.

This clonotype has a count of ten or more. Its antigen is as yet unknown. Researchers tagged individual cDNA molecules with unique molecular identifiers. MiXCR, applied by TCRdb to the 5' RACE reads, yields one record per CDR3 protein. The profile shows 75,000 to 80,000 distinct CDR3 sequences, approximately 15% of them singletons. Sequencing was carried out using whole blood. The TCR sequence derives from an adult who was a healthcare worker with PCR-confirmed SARS-CoV-2 infection or an uninfected control (not recorded which). The rearrangement uses TRBV5-1 and TRBJ1-2; no definite D call. CDR3 residues: CASSLNPTYYGYTF. The CDR3 DNA reads TGCGCCAGCAGCTTGAATCCAACATATTATGGCTACACCTTC.